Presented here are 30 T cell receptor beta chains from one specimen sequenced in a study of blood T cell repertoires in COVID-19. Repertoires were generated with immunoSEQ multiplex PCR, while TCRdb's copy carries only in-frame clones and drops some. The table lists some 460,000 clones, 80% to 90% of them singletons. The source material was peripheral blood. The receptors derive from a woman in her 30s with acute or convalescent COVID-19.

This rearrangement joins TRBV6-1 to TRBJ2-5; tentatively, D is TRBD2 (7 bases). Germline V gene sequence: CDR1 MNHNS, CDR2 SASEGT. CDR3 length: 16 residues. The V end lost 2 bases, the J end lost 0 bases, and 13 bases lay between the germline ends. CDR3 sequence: CASSERAGANQETQYF. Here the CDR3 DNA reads TGTGCCAGCAGTGAAAGGGCGGGGGCGAACCAAGAGACCCAGTACTTC.

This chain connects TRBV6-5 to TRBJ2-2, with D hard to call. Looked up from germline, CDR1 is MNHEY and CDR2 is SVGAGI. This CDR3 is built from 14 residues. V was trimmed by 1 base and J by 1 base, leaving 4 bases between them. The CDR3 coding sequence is TGTGCCAGCAGTTACTTCCGGAACACCGGGGAGCTGTTTTTT. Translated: CASSYFRNTGELFF.

CDR3 in amino acids: CASSPGQGNYEQYF. The CDR3 DNA reads as TGTGCCAGTAGTCCGGGACAGGGGAACTACGAGCAGTACTTC. The rearrangement uses TRBV19 and TRBJ2-7, with 10 bases lining up with TRBD1. Germline CDR1 is LNHDA and CDR2 is SQIVND (reference sequence). CDR3 size: 14 residues. The trim removed 5 bases at V and 3 bases at J, leaving 4 bases unmatched.

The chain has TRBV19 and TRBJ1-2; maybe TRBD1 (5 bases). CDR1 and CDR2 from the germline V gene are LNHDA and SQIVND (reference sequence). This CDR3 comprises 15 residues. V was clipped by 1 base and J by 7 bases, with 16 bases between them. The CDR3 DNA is TGTGCCAGTAGTATAGGAGCCCAGGGATCGACTGGCTACACCTTC. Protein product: CASSIGAQGSTGYTF.

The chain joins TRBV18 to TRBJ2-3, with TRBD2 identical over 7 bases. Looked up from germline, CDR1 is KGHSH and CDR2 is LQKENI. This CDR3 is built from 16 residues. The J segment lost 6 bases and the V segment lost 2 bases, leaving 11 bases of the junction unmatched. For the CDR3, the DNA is TGTGCCAGCTCACCAACTAGCGCCGGGGTGTTGGATACGCAGTATTTT. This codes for CASSPTSAGVLDTQYF.

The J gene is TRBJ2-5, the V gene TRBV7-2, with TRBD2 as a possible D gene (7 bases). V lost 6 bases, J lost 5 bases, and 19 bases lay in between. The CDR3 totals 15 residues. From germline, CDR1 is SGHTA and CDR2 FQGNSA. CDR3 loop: CASSPPRRGGETQYF. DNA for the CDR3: TGTGCCAGCAGTCCACCCCGAAGGGGGGGGGAGACCCAGTACTTC. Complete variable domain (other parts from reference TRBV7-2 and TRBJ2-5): GAGVSQSPSNKVTEKGKDVELRCDPISGHTALYWYRQSLGQGLEFLIYFQGNSAPDKSGLPSDRFSAERTGGSVSTLTIQRTQQEDSAVYLCASSPPRRGGETQYFGPGTRLLVL.

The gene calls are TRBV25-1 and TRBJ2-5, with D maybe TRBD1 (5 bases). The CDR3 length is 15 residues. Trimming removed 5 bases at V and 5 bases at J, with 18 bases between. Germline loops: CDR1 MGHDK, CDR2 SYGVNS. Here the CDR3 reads CASSSTGAVGETQYF. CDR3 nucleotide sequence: TGTGCCAGCAGTTCCACTGGGGCAGTAGGGGAGACCCAGTACTTC.

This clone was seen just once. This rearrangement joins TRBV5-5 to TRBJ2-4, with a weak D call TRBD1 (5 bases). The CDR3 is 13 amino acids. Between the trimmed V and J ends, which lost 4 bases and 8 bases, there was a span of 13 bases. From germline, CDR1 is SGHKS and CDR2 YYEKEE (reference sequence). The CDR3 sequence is CASSLQGSDIQYF. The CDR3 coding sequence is TGTGCCAGCAGCCTCCAGGGTTCGGACATTCAGTACTTC.

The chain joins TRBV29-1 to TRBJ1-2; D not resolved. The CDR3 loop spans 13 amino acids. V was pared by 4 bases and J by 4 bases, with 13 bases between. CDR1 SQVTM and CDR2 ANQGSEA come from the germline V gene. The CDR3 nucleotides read TGCAGCGTTGTCGACGGGGAGCGCTATGGCTACACCTTC. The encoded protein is CSVVDGERYGYTF.

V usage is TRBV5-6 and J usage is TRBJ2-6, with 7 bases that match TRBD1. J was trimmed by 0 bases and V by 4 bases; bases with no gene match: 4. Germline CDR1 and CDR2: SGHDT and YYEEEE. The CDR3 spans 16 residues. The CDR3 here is CASSPGQYSGANVLTF. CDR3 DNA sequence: TGTGCCAGCAGCCCGGGACAGTACTCTGGGGCCAACGTCCTGACTTTC.

The CDR3, as DNA: TGTGCCTGGAGTGTGGGCCAGCCCAATCAGCCCCAGCATTTT. Amino acid sequence: CAWSVGQPNQPQHF. The chain is built from TRBV30 and TRBJ1-5; D is unclear. This CDR3 spans 14 amino acids. V was shortened by 0 bases and J by 3 bases, with 9 bases between the two germline ends. Germline V gene data show CDR1 as GTSNPN and CDR2 as SVGIG (reference sequence).

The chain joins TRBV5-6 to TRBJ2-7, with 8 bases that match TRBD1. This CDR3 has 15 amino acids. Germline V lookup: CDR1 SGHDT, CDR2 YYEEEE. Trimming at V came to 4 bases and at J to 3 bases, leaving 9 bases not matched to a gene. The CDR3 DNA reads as TGTGCCAGCAGCGGATCAGGGGGCCTCTACTACGAGCAGTACTTC. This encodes CASSGSGGLYYEQYF.

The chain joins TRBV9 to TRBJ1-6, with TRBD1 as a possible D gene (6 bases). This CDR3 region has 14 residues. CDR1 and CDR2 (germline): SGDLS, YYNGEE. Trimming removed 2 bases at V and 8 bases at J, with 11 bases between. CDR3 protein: CASSVSRGDSPLHF. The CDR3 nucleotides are TGTGCCAGCAGCGTGTCCAGGGGTGATTCACCCCTCCACTTT.

DNA for the CDR3: TGTGCCAGCAGCCAGCTCTCGTTCGGTGAGCAGTTCTTC. It codes for CASSQLSFGEQFF. The chain recombines TRBV3-1 (or the pseudogene TRBV3-2) with TRBJ2-1; D not resolved. The CDR3 extends over 13 amino acids. Germline CDR1 and CDR2: LGHDT and YNNKEL (reference sequence). V shed 3 bases and J shed 9 bases, with 12 bases lying between them.

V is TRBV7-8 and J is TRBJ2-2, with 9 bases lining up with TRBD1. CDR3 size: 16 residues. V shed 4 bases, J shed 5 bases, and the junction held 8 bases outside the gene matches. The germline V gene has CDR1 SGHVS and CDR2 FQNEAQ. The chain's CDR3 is CASSSEWTGVTGELFF. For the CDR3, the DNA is TGTGCCAGCAGCTCTGAATGGACAGGGGTTACCGGGGAGCTGTTTTTT. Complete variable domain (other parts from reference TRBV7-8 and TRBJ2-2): GAGVSQSPRYKVAKRGQDVALRCDPISGHVSLFWYQQALGQGPEFLTYFQNEAQLDKSGLPSDRFFAERPEGSVSTLKIQRTQQEDSAVYLCASSSEWTGVTGELFFGEGSRLTVL.

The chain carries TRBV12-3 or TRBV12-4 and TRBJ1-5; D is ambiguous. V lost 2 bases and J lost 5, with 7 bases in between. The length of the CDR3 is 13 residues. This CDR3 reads CASSLYGDQPQHF. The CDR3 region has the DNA TGTGCCAGCAGTTTATACGGGGATCAGCCCCAGCATTTT.

The DNA of the CDR3 is TGCGCCAGCAGCGCAACAGGGTCCACGAACACCGGGGAGCTGTTTTTT. Encoded protein: CASSATGSTNTGELFF. The J gene is TRBJ2-2, the V gene TRBV5-1, with a weak D call TRBD1 (6 bases). In germline, CDR1 is SGHRS, CDR2 YFSETQ. V was pared by 4 bases and J by 0 bases, with 13 bases between. This CDR3 is 16 amino acids long.

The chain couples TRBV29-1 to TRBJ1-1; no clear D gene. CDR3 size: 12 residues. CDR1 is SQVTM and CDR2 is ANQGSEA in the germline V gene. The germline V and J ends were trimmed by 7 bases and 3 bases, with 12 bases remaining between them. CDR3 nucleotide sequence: TGCAGCGCGAAACCCCGGGACACTGAAGCTTTCTTT. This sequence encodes CSAKPRDTEAFF.

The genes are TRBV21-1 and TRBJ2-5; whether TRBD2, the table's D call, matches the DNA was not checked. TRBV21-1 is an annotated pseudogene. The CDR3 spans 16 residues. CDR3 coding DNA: TGTGCCAGCAGCAAACACCCGACGGGTGGGCAAGAGACCCAGTACTTC. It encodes CASSKHPTGGQETQYF.

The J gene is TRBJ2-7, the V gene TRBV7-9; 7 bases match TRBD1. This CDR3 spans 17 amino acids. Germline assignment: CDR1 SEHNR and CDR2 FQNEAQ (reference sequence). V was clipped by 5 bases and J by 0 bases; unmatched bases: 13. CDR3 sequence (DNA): TGTGCCAGCAGCCAGCCCCGGGACAGACCACTCTCCTACGAGCAGTACTTC. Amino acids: CASSQPRDRPLSYEQYF.

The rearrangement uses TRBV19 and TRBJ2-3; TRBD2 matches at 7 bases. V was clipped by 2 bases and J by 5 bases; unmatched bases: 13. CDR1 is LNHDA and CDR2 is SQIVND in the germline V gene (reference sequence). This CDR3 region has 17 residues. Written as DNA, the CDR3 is TGTGCCAGTAGTATAAAGGCGGTAGCGGGTTACAAAGATACGCAGTATTTT. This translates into CASSIKAVAGYKDTQYF.

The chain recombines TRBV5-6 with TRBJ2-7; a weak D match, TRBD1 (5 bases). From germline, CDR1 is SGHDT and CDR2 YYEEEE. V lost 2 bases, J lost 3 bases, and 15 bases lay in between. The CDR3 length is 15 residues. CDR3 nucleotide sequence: TGTGCCAGCAGCTTAAATCCAACAGGATTCTACGAGCAGTACTTC. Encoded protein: CASSLNPTGFYEQYF.

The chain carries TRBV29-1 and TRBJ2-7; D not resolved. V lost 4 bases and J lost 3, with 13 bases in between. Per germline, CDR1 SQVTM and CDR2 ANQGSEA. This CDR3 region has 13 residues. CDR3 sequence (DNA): TGCAGCGTTGGTACTATCTTGGGCTACGAGCAGTACTTC. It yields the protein CSVGTILGYEQYF.

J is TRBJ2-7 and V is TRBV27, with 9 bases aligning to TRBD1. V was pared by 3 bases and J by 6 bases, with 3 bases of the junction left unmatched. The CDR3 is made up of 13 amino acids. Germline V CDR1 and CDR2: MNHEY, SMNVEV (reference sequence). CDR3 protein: CASSFRDRVEQYF. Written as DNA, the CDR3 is TGTGCCAGCAGTTTCCGGGACAGGGTCGAGCAGTACTTC.

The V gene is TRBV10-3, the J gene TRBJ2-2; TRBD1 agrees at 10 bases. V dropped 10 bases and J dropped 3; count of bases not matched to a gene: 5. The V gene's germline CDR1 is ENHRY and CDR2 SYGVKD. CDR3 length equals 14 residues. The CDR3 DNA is TGTGCCACCGGGACAGGGGTTGACACCGGGGAGCTGTTTTTT. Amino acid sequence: CATGTGVDTGELFF.

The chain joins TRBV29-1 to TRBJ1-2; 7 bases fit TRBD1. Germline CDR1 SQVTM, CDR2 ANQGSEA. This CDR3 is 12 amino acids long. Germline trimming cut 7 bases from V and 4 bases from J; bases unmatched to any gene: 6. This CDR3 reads CSAGQDGYGYTF. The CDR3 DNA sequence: TGCAGCGCTGGACAGGACGGCTATGGCTACACCTTC.

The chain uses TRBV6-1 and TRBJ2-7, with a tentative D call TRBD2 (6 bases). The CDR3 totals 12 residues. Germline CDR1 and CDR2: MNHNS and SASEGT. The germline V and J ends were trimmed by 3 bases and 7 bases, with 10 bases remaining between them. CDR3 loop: CASSERGGEQYF. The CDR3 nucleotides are TGTGCCAGCAGTGAGAGAGGAGGGGAGCAGTACTTC.

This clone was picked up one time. CDR3 residues: CASSYMERNSPLHF. DNA of the CDR3: TGTGCCAGCAGTTACATGGAGAGAAATTCACCCCTCCACTTT. This rearrangement joins TRBV6-6 to TRBJ1-6; no definite D call. Deletions cut 2 bases from V and 7 bases from J, with 9 bases between. Germline V lookup: CDR1 MNHNY, CDR2 SVGAGI (reference sequence). The CDR3 is 14 amino acids.

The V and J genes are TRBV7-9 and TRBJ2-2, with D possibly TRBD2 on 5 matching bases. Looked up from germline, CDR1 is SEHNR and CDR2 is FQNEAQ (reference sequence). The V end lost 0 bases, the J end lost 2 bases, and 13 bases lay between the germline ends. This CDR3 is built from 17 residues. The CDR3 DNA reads TGTGCCAGCAGCTTAGCCCTGGACTCGCTCAACACCGGGGAGCTGTTTTTT. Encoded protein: CASSLALDSLNTGELFF.

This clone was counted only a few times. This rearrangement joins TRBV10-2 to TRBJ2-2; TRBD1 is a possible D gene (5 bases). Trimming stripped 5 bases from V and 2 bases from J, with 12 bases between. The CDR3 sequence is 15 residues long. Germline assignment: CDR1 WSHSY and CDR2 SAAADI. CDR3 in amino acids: CASSRQGANTGELFF. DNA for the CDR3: TGCGCCAGCAGTCGTCAGGGCGCCAACACCGGGGAGCTGTTTTTT.